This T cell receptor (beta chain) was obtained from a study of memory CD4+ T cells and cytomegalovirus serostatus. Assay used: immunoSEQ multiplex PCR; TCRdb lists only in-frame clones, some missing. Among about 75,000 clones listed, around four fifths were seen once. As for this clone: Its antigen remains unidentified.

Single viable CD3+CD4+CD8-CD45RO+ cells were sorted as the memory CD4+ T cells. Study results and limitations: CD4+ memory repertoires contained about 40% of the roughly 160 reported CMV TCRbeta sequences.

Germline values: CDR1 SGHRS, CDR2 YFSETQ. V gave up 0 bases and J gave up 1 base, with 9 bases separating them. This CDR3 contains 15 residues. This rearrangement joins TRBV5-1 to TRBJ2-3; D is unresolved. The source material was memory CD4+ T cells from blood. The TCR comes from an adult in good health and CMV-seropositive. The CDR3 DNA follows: TGCGCCAGCAGCTTGGGGACGGTACGCACAGATACGCAGTATTTT. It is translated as CASSLGTVRTDTQYF.